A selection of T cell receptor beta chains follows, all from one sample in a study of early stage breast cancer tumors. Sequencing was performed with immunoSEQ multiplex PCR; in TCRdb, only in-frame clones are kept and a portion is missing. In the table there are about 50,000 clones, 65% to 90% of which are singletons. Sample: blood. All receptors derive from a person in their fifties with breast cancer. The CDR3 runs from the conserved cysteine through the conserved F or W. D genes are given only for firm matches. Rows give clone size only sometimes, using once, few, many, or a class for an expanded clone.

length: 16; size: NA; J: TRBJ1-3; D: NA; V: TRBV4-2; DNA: TGTGCCAGCAGCCAACGGACGGGGCTGGCTGGAAACACCATATATTTT; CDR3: CASSQRTGLAGNTIYF
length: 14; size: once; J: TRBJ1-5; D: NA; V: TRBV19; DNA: TGTGCCAGTAGGGGCGATTATAGCAATCAGCCCCAGCATTTT; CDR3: CASRGDYSNQPQHF
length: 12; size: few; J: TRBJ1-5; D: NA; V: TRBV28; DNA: TGTGCCAGCACCTCCGCGGGGTTGCCCCAGCATTTT; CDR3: CASTSAGLPQHF
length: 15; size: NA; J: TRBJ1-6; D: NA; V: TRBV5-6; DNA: TGTGCCAGCAGCTCGACGGGGGGAGGAAATTCACCCCTCCACTTT; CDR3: CASSSTGGGNSPLHF
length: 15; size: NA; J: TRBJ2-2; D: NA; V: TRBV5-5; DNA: TGTGCCAGCAGCTTGGGACAGGCGATCACCGGGGAGCTGTTTTTT; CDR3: CASSLGQAITGELFF
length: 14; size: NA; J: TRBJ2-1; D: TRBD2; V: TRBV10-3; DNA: TGTGCCATCAGGCCGGGACTAGCGGGCAATGAGCAGTTCTTC; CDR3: CAIRPGLAGNEQFF
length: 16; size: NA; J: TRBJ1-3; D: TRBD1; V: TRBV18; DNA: TGTGCCAGCTCACCACTTCAGGACAGGGGAGGAAACACCATATATTTT; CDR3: CASSPLQDRGGNTIYF
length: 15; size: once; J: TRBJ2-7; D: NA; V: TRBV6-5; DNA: TGTGCCAGCAGTTCCCCGGGCGGGGCGTCCTACGAGCAGTACTTC; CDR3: CASSSPGGASYEQYF
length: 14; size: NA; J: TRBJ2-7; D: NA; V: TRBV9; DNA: TGTGCCAGCAGCCCGACCGGGAACCTGGGGGAGCAGTACTTC; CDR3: CASSPTGNLGEQYF
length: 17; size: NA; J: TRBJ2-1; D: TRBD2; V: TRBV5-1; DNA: TGCGCCAGCAGCTTGATCGCTAGCGGGACCACTTACAATGAGCAGTTCTTC; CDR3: CASSLIASGTTYNEQFF
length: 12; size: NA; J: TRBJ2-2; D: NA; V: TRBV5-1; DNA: TGCGCCAGCAGCTACGGTCGGAGGGAGCTGTTTTTT; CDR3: CASSYGRRELFF
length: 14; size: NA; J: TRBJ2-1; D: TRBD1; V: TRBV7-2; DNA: TGTGCCAGCAGCTTAGTGCAGGGGGCAAATGAGCAGTTCTTC; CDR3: CASSLVQGANEQFF
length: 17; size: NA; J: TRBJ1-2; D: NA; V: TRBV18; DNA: TGTGCCAGCTCACCGATCGACATCTGGGGAGGGAACTATGGCTACACCTTC; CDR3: CASSPIDIWGGNYGYTF
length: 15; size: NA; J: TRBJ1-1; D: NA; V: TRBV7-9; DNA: TGTGCCAGCAGCGCTTCCGAAAGGCTGAACACTGAAGCTTTCTTT; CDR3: CASSASERLNTEAFF
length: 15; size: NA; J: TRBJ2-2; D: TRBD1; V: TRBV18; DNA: TGTGCCAGCTCACCACCGAGGGGGCAGGTCGGGGAGCTGTTTTTT; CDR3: CASSPPRGQVGELFF
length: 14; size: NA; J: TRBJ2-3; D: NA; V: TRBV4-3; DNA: TGCGCCAGCAGCCCCTTCGTCAGGACAGATACGCAGTATTTT; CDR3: CASSPFVRTDTQYF
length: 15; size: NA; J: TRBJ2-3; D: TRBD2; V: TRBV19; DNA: TGTGCCAGCAGGGTCTCGGGACTAGTGACAGATACGCAGTATTTT; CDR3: CASRVSGLVTDTQYF
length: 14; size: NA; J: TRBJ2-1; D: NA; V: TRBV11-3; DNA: TGTGCCAGCAGCTTGGGCGGAGTATACAATGAGCAGTTCTTC; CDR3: CASSLGGVYNEQFF
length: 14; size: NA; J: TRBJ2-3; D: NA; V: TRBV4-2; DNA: TGTGCCAGCAGCTCCCAGGGGTTCACAGATACGCAGTATTTT; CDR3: CASSSQGFTDTQYF
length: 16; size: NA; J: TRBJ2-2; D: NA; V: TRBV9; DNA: TGTGCCAGCAGCGTAGCTACTAGCCTGAACACCGGGGAGCTGTTTTTT; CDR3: CASSVATSLNTGELFF
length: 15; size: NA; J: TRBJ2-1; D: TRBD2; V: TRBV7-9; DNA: TGTGCCAGCAGCGACGGGACTAGCGGGAGAATTGAGCAGTTCTTC; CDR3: CASSDGTSGRIEQFF
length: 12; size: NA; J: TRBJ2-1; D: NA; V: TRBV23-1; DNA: TGCGCCCGCCAGAGGACCTACAATGAGCAGTTCTTC; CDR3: CARQRTYNEQFF
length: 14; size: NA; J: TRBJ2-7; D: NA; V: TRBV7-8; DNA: TGTGCCAGCAGCTTAGCCGGTCTATCGGCCGAGCAGTACTTC; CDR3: CASSLAGLSAEQYF
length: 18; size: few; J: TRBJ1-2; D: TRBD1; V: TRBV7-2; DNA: TGTGCCAGCAGCCTGAGGCCAGCGACAGGGGGACTTAACTATGGCTACACCTTC; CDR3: CASSLRPATGGLNYGYTF
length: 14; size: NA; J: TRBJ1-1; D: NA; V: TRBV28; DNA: TGTGCCAGCAGTTTATATGCGGGGGGCGGTAAAGCTTTCTTT; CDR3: CASSLYAGGGKAFF
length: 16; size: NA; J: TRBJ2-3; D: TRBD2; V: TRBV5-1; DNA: TGCGCCAGCAGCCGACTAGCGGGGGCAAGCACAGATACGCAGTATTTT; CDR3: CASSRLAGASTDTQYF
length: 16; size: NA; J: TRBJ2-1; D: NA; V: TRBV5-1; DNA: TGCGCCAGCAGCTTGGCTAGTTGGACCGATGACAATGAGCAGTTCTTC; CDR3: CASSLASWTDDNEQFF
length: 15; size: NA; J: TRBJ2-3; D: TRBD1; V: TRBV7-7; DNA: TGTGCTAGCAGCTTAGGGGGGACAGGGACAGATACGCAGTATTTT; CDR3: CASSLGGTGTDTQYF
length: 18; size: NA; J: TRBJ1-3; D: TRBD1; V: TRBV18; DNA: TGTGCCAGCTCACCATTCGACAGGGGTCTGATCTCTGGAAACACCATATATTTT; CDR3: CASSPFDRGLISGNTIYF
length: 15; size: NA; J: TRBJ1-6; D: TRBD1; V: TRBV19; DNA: TGTGCCAGTACCCCTCAGGGGGTTCGGAATTCACCCCTCCACTTT; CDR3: CASTPQGVRNSPLHF
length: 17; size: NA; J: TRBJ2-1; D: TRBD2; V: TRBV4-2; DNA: TGTGCCAGCAGCCAAGATATTAGCGGGAGCAACGGGAATGAGCAGTTCTTC; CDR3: CASSQDISGSNGNEQFF
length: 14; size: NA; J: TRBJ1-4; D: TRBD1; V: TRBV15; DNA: TGTGCCACCAGCATCAGACAGGGTAGAGAAAAACTGTTTTTT; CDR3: CATSIRQGREKLFF
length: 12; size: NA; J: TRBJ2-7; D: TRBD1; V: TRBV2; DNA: TGTGCCAGCAGGGACAGGGGGTACGAGCAGTACTTC; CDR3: CASRDRGYEQYF
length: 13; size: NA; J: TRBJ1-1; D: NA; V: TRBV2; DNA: TGTGCCAGGGGTCAGACAGGGAACACTGAAGCTTTCTTT; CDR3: CARGQTGNTEAFF
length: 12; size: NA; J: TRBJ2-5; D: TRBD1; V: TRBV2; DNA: TGTGCCGACAGGGGGTACCAAGAGACCCAGTACTTC; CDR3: CADRGYQETQYF
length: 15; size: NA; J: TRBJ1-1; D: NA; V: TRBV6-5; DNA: TGTGCCAGCAGTTACTCTTCGACGGCTGACACTGAAGCTTTCTTT; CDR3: CASSYSSTADTEAFF
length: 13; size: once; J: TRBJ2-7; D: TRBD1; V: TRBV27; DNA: TGTGCCAGCAGTTTCACAGGGGGCTACGAGCAGTACTTC; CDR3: CASSFTGGYEQYF
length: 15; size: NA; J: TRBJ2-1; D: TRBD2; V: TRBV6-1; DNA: TGTGCCAGCAGTGCCTCTAGCGGCTCCTACAATGAGCAGTTCTTC; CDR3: CASSASSGSYNEQFF
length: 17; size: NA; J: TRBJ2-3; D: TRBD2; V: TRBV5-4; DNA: TGTGCCAGCAGCTTGAGGCTTGCGGGAGGCAACACAGATACGCAGTATTTT; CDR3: CASSLRLAGGNTDTQYF
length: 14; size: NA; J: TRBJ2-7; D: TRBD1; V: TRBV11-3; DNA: TGTGCCAGCAGCCTTGGGACAGGGGGAAACGAGCAGTACTTC; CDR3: CASSLGTGGNEQYF
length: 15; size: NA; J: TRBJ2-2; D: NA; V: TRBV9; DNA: TGTGCCAGCAGCGTAGATGGGGTAAGGGCCGGGGAGCTGTTTTTT; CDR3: CASSVDGVRAGELFF
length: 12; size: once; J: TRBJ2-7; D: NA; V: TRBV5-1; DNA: TGCGCCAGCAGAGCGGGTAACGGCGAGCAGTACTTC; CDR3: CASRAGNGEQYF
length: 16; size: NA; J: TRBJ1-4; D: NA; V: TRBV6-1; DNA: TGTGCCAGCAGTGAAGTAGGGGCTGCAACTAATGAAAAACTGTTTTTT; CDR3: CASSEVGAATNEKLFF
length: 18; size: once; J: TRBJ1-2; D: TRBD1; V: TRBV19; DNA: TGTGCCAGTAGTACCCTAAGACAGGGGACTCAAGCTAACTATGGCTACACCTTC; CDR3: CASSTLRQGTQANYGYTF
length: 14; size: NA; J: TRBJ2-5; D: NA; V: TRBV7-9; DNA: TGTGCCAGCAGCTCGGTCGCGGTCCAAGAGACCCAGTACTTC; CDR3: CASSSVAVQETQYF
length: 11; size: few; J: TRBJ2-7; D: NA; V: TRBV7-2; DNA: TGTGCCAGCAGCTTAACCTACGAGCAGTACTTC; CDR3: CASSLTYEQYF
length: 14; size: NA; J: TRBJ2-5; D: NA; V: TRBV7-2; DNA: TGTGCCAGCAGCCACTGGGGGACAAGGGAGACCCAGTACTTC; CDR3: CASSHWGTRETQYF
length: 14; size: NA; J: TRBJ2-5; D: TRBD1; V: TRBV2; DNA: TGTGCCAGCGGAGGACAGGGGTCTTGGGAGACCCAGTACTTC; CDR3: CASGGQGSWETQYF